The entry below gives a single T cell receptor (beta chain) sequence along with its context. The data were produced by immunoSEQ multiplex PCR, yet TCRdb's version contains in-frame clones alone and is incomplete. The sample shows 150,000 to 180,000 clones, roughly 89% of them seen only once. J lost 4 bases, V lost 4 bases, and 14 bases had no gene match. This CDR3 contains 17 residues. Germline V gives CDR1 SEHNR, CDR2 FQNEAQ (reference sequence). This sample is drawn from a study of radiation and T cells in renal cell carcinoma. Time point denoted: blood 2 weeks post-SBRT. Treatment denoted: 15 Gy SBRT to primary tumor, nephrectomy 4 weeks later.

The sequencing used blood, collected from a patient whose treatment included radiotherapy and nephrectomy. The chain combines TRBV7-9 with TRBJ2-5, with 8 nucleotides matching TRBD2. The receptor was isolated from a woman between 45 and 60 years old with renal cell carcinoma. The CDR3 DNA reads as TGTGCCAGCAGCTCTCCTGGGCGGGGGGCAATGGGAGAGACCCAGTACTTC. Protein: CASSSPGRGAMGETQYF.